This T cell receptor beta chain was captured by sequencing in a study of lymphopenia after photon versus proton radiotherapy (dated by TCRdb to between 2018 and 2021). Regarding the study in general: The study compared the immunological effects of photon versus proton radiation therapy in patients with gastrointestinal tumors who developed high-grade lymphopenia. The cohort comprised 20 or so patients with gastrointestinal tumors who received either photon or proton therapy and then developed lymphopenia. The study was designed to characterize how the impact on the immune system differs between the two radiation modalities. What the study reported, not specific to this receptor: Among patients across the cohort who died, overall survival time showed an inverse correlation with a larger post-nadir drop in TCR diversity. The survival association was examined only in patients who died, and the authors described better survival with proton therapy as a possibility, not as a demonstrated result. After the lymphocyte count nadir, repertoires from photon-treated patients showed oligoclonal expansion, particularly of CD8+ Temra cells, and this expansion drove the decline in diversity. Relative stability during treatment was observed in proton-treated patients, whereas loss of naive T cells and TCR diversity and gain of effector/memory populations were observed in photon-treated patients.

Of note for this clone: The clone's antigen remains unknown. Base qualities are missing; no much larger clone stands one base away.

V loses 4 bases of germline sequence and J loses 2 bases, and the interval between the two ends is 12 bases. The CDR3, from cysteine to phenylalanine, totals 14 residues. The entry retains the CDR3 DNA only, 42 bases that are in frame from base 1. Via the germline V gene, CDR1 is MNHEY and CDR2 SVGAGI. The receptor library was made with the immunoSEQ multiplex PCR assay. T cell repertoires were profiled with deep sequencing of rearranged TCR beta loci together with multiparametric flow cytometry. TCRdb limited this immuneACCESS table to in-frame rearrangements with V and J called. A share of clones is missing; checked studies link under half to unresolved V genes, and the rest is unexplained. This sample lists about 83,000 clones; 80% to 90% were detected once. The ten largest clones take up under 1.5% of the sample.

The input for sequencing was peripheral blood, taken from a patient treated with proton-based radiotherapy. The chain links TRBV6-5 with TRBJ2-7; the D segment might be TRBD1 or TRBD2, since each matches 6 bases. The sequence was collected from a man in his sixties with pancreatic cancer. The DNA sequence is TGTGCCAGCAGTTGGGGGGCATTGACCTACGAGCAGTACTTC. Protein translation: CASSWGALTYEQYF.